These 12 T cell receptor beta chains share one sample of origin, sequenced in a study of human T cells and chemical hapten exposure. TCRdb passed the RACE reads through MiXCR, listing each CDR3 protein once. Of hundreds of thousands of distinct CDR3 sequences listed, just under 6.5% are singletons. The time point here: patch test 2, 6 weeks after DPC sensitization. As for treatment: therapeutic diphenylcyclopropenone sensitization with weekly scalp DPC. The source was whole blood, collected in connection with sensitization to the hapten diphenylcyclopropenone (DPC). These receptors came from a young woman with alopecia areata. Some clones in this sample may be carry-over from other donors' samples.

This clonotype was observed at least ten times. The CDR3 protein is CATSDNGQGPYNEQFF. The CDR3 DNA is TGTGCCACCAGTGATAACGGACAGGGTCCCTACAATGAGCAGTTCTTC. V is TRBV24-1 and J is TRBJ2-1, with 8 bases aligning to TRBD1. The CDR3 spans 16 residues. V was pared by 3 bases and J by 2 bases, with 5 bases of the junction left unmatched. The V gene's germline CDR1 is KGHDR and CDR2 SFDVKD.

This clonotype was seen repeatedly, ten times or more. The chain employs TRBV6-2 or TRBV6-3 and TRBJ2-6; 7 bases are shared with TRBD2. The germline gives CDR1 MNHEY, CDR2 SVGEGT. This CDR3 comprises 15 residues. The V gene end was trimmed by 6 bases and the J gene end by 2 bases; junction bases not matched to a gene: 4. The CDR3 protein is CASSRGVAGANVLTF. As DNA, the CDR3 is TGTGCCAGCAGCCGGGGGGTAGCTGGGGCCAACGTCCTGACTTTC.

This clonotype was seen a handful of times. This chain uses TRBV20-1 with TRBJ2-5; 10 positions agree with TRBD1. The CDR3 runs to 15 residues. Germline V gives CDR1 DFQATT, CDR2 SNEGSKA (reference sequence). The ends lost 5 bases at V and 2 bases at J; junction bases unmatched: 8. For the CDR3, the DNA is TGCAGTGCTTTCACTCCGGGACAGGGGCAAGAGACCCAGTACTTC. Translated, it gives CSAFTPGQGQETQYF.

This clonotype was observed at least ten times. The chain has TRBV6-5 and TRBJ1-2, with D tentatively TRBD1 (5 bases). Germline-derived CDR1 and CDR2 are MNHEY and SVGAGI. Trimming removed 2 bases at V and 4 bases at J, with 8 bases between. The CDR3 loop spans 13 amino acids. The CDR3 is CASSYEGLYGYTF. In DNA form, the CDR3 reads TGTGCCAGCAGTTACGAGGGACTCTATGGCTACACCTTC.

This clonotype was seen a few times. V usage is TRBV12-3 or TRBV12-4 and J usage is TRBJ1-1, with D possibly matching TRBD1 (6 bases). V was shortened by 3 bases and J by 8 bases, with 16 bases between the two germline ends. The CDR3 length is 14 residues. In nucleotides, the CDR3 is TGTGCCAGCAGTTTTCACCGACAGGCGTCGGAAGCTTTCTTT. Translated: CASSFHRQASEAFF.

The table lists this clonotype with many counts. V and J are TRBV5-1 and TRBJ1-4; the match to TRBD1 covers 7 bases. The germline gives CDR1 SGHRS, CDR2 YFSETQ. The CDR3 spans 14 residues. J lost 4 bases, V lost 4 bases, and 4 bases had no gene match. The CDR3 loop is CASSPGQINEKLFF. The CDR3 DNA follows: TGCGCCAGCAGCCCGGGACAGATTAATGAAAAACTGTTTTTT.

This clonotype was detected a few times. The chain joins TRBV10-3 to TRBJ2-7; D assignment may be TRBD1 or TRBD2 (6 bases each). The V and J ends lost 3 bases and 4 bases respectively, with 13 bases between them. Germline CDR1 reads ENHRY; CDR2 reads SYGVKD. The CDR3 has 14 amino acids. The CDR3 DNA sequence: TGTGCCATCAGTGATACAGGGACTTCGTACGAGCAGTACTTC. It yields the protein CAISDTGTSYEQYF.

The chain recombines TRBV10-3 with TRBJ1-2, with 7 bases identical to TRBD1. V shed 4 bases and J 2 bases; nucleotides not matched to a gene: 4. Germline lookup yields CDR1 ENHRY and CDR2 SYGVKD. CDR3 length: 14 amino acids. The CDR3 nucleotides are TGTGCCATCAGTGTAGGACAGGAAAACTATGGCTACACCTTC. It is translated as CAISVGQENYGYTF.

This clonotype was counted many times. The chain uses TRBV7-9 and TRBJ1-1; D is uncertain. Trimming took off 6 bases at V and 0 bases at J, with 11 bases between the two ends. Per germline, CDR1 SEHNR and CDR2 FQNEAQ (reference sequence). The CDR3 runs to 14 residues. The CDR3 protein is CASSFGQLNTEAFF. CDR3 coding DNA: TGTGCCAGCAGTTTCGGCCAGTTGAACACTGAAGCTTTCTTT.

This chain uses TRBV10-3 with TRBJ2-2; weak D call: TRBD2 (5 bases). This CDR3 region has 14 residues. Germline CDR1 reads ENHRY; CDR2 reads SYGVKD. V gave up 2 bases and J gave up 6 bases, with 10 bases separating them. CDR3 region: CAISEGSRPGELFF. As DNA, the CDR3 is TGTGCCATCAGTGAGGGGAGCCGTCCCGGGGAGCTGTTTTTT.

This clonotype was found a few times. The CDR3 loop reads CASSSQGWSSYNEQFF. CDR3 sequence (DNA): TGTGCCAGCAGCTCGCAAGGGTGGAGCTCCTACAATGAGCAGTTCTTC. The chain uses TRBV7-9 and TRBJ2-1; D unresolved. Per the germline V gene, CDR1 is SEHNR and CDR2 is FQNEAQ (reference sequence). Trimming pared 4 bases from V and 0 bases from J, leaving 13 bases between. The CDR3 consists of 16 residues.

In this sample, this clonotype turned up many times. V gene TRBV20-1 combines with J gene TRBJ1-1, with 7 bases that match TRBD1. The germline V gene encodes CDR1 DFQATT and CDR2 SNEGSKA (reference sequence). V shed 6 bases and J 1 base; nucleotides not matched to a gene: 8. There are 14 residues in the CDR3. CDR3 DNA sequence: TGCAGTGCCCCCGCCCGACAGGGGAACACTGAAGCTTTCTTT. It specifies CSAPARQGNTEAFF.